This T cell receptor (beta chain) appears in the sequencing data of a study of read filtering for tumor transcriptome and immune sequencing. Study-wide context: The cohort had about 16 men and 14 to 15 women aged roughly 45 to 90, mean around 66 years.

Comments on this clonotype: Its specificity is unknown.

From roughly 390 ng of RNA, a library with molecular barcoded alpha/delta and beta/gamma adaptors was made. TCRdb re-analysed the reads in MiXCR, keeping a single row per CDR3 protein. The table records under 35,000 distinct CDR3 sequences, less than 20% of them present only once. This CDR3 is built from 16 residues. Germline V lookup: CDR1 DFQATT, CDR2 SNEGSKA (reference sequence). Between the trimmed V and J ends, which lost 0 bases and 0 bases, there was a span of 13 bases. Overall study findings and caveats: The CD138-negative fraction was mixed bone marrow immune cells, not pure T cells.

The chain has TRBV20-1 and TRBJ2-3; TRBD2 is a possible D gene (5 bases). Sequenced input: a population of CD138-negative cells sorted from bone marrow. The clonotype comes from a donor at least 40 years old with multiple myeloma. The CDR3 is CSARDSGAASTDTQYF. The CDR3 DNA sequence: TGCAGTGCTAGAGATTCCGGAGCGGCTAGCACAGATACGCAGTATTTT.